One sample yielded the 26 T cell receptor beta chains listed below, sequenced in a study of resident and recirculating memory T cells in vitiligo. The assay was immunoSEQ multiplex PCR, and TCRdb's table has in-frame clones only and misses some. The data contain 40,000 to 45,000 clones, 80% to 95% of them singletons. The sequencing input was blood. These receptors were collected from a male donor with vitiligo.

Written as DNA, the CDR3 is TGTGCCAGCAGCTCCCAGGCTAGCACAGATACGCAGTATTTT. Its protein product is CASSSQASTDTQYF. J is TRBJ2-3 and V is TRBV7-2; unclear D gene. Trimming removed 4 bases from V and 0 bases from J, with 8 bases in between. CDR1 and CDR2 from the germline V gene are SGHTA and FQGNSA. The CDR3 is 14 amino acids.

V usage is TRBV19 and J usage is TRBJ1-2, with TRBD1 matching over 7 bases. This CDR3 is 12 amino acids long. CDR1 LNHDA and CDR2 SQIVND come from the germline V gene (reference sequence). V lost 9 bases to trimming and J lost 7 bases; unmatched junction nucleotides: 8. The CDR3 here is CASRDRGLGYTF. DNA of the CDR3: TGTGCCAGCCGAGATAGGGGGCTTGGCTACACCTTC.

This clone was recorded a few times. CDR3 coding DNA: TGTGCCAGAAGCTTGGTGGCAGGCGGAGGGAGGACTGAAGCTTTCTTT. This gives the protein CARSLVAGGGRTEAFF. This chain uses TRBV5-3 with TRBJ1-1; D unclear. TRBV5-3 is recorded as an ORF, its role being uncertain. The CDR3 length is 16 residues. The V end was cut by 0 bases, the J end by 5 bases, with 17 bases between.

The rearrangement joins TRBV9 to TRBJ2-3; perhaps TRBD1 as D (5 bases). The germline V gene has CDR1 SGDLS and CDR2 YYNGEE. Trimming cost V 0 bases and J 2 bases, with 10 bases left between them. This CDR3 contains 15 residues. The CDR3 here is CASSVEDTYTDTQYF. The CDR3 DNA is TGTGCCAGCAGCGTAGAGGACACCTACACAGATACGCAGTATTTT.

V gene TRBV27 combines with J gene TRBJ1-2, with a possible D match to TRBD1 (5 bases). CDR1 is MNHEY, CDR2 SMNVEV, per germline (reference sequence). Trimming took off 8 bases at V and 4 bases at J, with 20 bases between the two ends. The CDR3 totals 15 residues. CDR3 in DNA: TGTGCCAGCGGCTCAGGGCTAGGGAAGGGCTATGGCTACACCTTC. As protein: CASGSGLGKGYGYTF.

The chain recombines TRBV27 with TRBJ1-6; D is unresolved. Germline V gene lookup returns CDR1 MNHEY and CDR2 SMNVEV (reference sequence). This CDR3 is 15 amino acids long. V dropped 6 bases and J dropped 7 bases, with 16 bases sitting between them. CDR3 bases: TGTGCCAGCAGGCCCGGCGGAGGCAAAAATTCACCCCTCCACTTT. Protein product: CASRPGGGKNSPLHF.

J is TRBJ2-7 and V is TRBV12-5, with D tentatively TRBD1 (6 bases). This CDR3 spans 17 amino acids. In germline, CDR1 is LGHNT, CDR2 FRNRAP. With 7 bases removed from V and 0 bases from J, the gap between germline ends came to 22 bases. CDR3 coding DNA: TGTGCTAGTGCCCCGGGACATGGGCGGCAAAGCTCCTACGAGCAGTACTTC. Translated: CASAPGHGRQSSYEQYF. Based on the CDR3 plus reference TRBV12-5 and TRBJ2-7, the full variable domain is DARVTQTPRHKVTEMGQEVTMRCQPILGHNTVFWYRQTMMQGLELLAYFRNRAPLDDSGMPKDRFSAEMPDATLATLKIQPSEPRDSAVYFCASAPGHGRQSSYEQYFGPGTRLTVT.

The J gene is TRBJ1-1, the V gene TRBV5-4; tentatively, D is TRBD1 (5 bases). V was clipped by 3 bases and J by 1 base, with 10 bases between them. The CDR3 consists of 14 residues. Germline V CDR1 and CDR2: SGHNT, YYREEE (reference sequence). This CDR3 reads CASSSGGPNTEAFF. The CDR3 DNA reads as TGTGCCAGCAGCTCCGGGGGACCGAACACTGAAGCTTTCTTT.

V usage is TRBV21-1 and J usage is TRBJ1-2. TRBV21-1 is classified as a pseudogene. CDR3 length: 16 amino acids. CDR3 region: CASSKASGGTNYGYTF. The DNA for the CDR3 is TGTGCCAGCAGCAAAGCGAGTGGAGGGACCAACTATGGCTACACCTTC.

This clone has just one count. V is TRBV7-6 and J is TRBJ1-3; TRBD1 aligns across 11 bases. After removal of 5 bases from V and 8 bases from J, the junction contained 14 bases not matched to a gene. The CDR3 is 17 amino acids. CDR1 SGHVS and CDR2 FNYEAQ come from the germline V gene. The CDR3: CASSLRNRTGGADTIYF. In nucleotides, the CDR3 is TGTGCCAGCAGCCTTCGGAACCGGACAGGGGGCGCAGACACCATATATTTT.

The chain recombines TRBV10-3 with TRBJ1-5; 9 bases map to TRBD1. Trimming at V came to 2 bases and at J to 4 bases, leaving 3 bases not matched to a gene. Looked up from germline, CDR1 is ENHRY and CDR2 is SYGVKD. The CDR3 is 15 residues long. The CDR3 DNA is TGTGCCATCAGTGAGACCGGGACAGGGAATCAGCCCCAGCATTTT. This encodes CAISETGTGNQPQHF.

The chain has TRBV29-1 and TRBJ1-1; a possible D gene is TRBD1 (5 bases). Trimming removed 1 base from V and 3 bases from J, with 15 bases in between. This CDR3 comprises 15 residues. The germline V gene encodes CDR1 SQVTM and CDR2 ANQGSEA. The CDR3 reads CSVEGMPGWDTEAFF. The CDR3 DNA reads TGCAGCGTTGAAGGAATGCCAGGGTGGGACACTGAAGCTTTCTTT.

The CDR3 DNA reads TGTGCCAGCAGTGAAACAGGACAGGTGAGGGGCTACACCTTC. Translation: CASSETGQVRGYTF. The chain has TRBV6-1 and TRBJ1-2, with TRBD1 identical over 7 bases. The CDR3 runs 14 residues. With 2 bases clipped from V and 8 bases from J, the junction kept 8 bases outside the gene matches. The germline V gene encodes CDR1 MNHNS and CDR2 SASEGT.

V usage is TRBV18 and J usage is TRBJ2-5; no reliable D call. The CDR3 covers 15 residues. V was cut by 4 bases and J by 2 bases, with 14 bases left in between. The germline CDR1 and CDR2 sequences are KGHSH and LQKENI. In DNA, the CDR3 is TGTGCCAGCTCACACAGCCACCAGGAACAAGAGACCCAGTACTTC. This sequence encodes CASSHSHQEQETQYF.

V gene TRBV9 combines with J gene TRBJ1-1; 10 bases are shared with TRBD1. Germline CDR1 is SGDLS and CDR2 is YYNGEE. Germline trimming cut 3 bases from V and 7 bases from J; bases unmatched to any gene: 12. The CDR3 covers 16 residues. CDR3 in DNA: TGTGCCAGCAGCGCCGGCGGGGGACAGGGGTCTCATGAAGCTTTCTTT. Translating it yields CASSAGGGQGSHEAFF.

J is TRBJ1-4 and V is TRBV6-1; D might be TRBD1 (5 bases). The CDR3 has 14 residues. CDR1 is MNHNS, CDR2 SASEGT, per germline. The V and J ends lost 3 bases and 11 bases respectively, with 16 bases between them. CDR3: CASSDGTAGGKLFF. CDR3 sequence (DNA): TGTGCCAGCAGTGATGGGACCGCCGGGGGGAAACTGTTTTTT.

This chain joins TRBV18 and TRBJ2-7; D is ambiguous. CDR1 is KGHSH, CDR2 LQKENI, per germline. Trimming pared 0 bases from V and 7 bases from J, leaving 7 bases between. The CDR3 extends over 12 amino acids. The CDR3: CASSPPVGEQYF. The CDR3 DNA sequence: TGTGCCAGCTCACCACCGGTCGGGGAGCAGTACTTC.

The chain couples TRBV7-8 to TRBJ1-1; the match to TRBD1 covers 11 bases. V lost 5 bases, J lost 6 bases, and 11 bases stayed unmatched. Germline values: CDR1 SGHVS, CDR2 FQNEAQ. The CDR3 has 16 amino acids. The CDR3 DNA reads as TGTGCCAGCAGCGCGGGGACAGGGGGGTCCTATGCTGAAGCTTTCTTT. This translates into CASSAGTGGSYAEAFF.

The V and J genes are TRBV7-2 and TRBJ2-7, with 8 bases that match TRBD1. Germline CDR1 SGHTA, CDR2 FQGNSA. The ends lost 5 bases at V and 8 bases at J; junction bases unmatched: 5. This CDR3 spans 12 amino acids. CDR3 residues: CASSHDRGQQYF. The CDR3 bases are TGTGCCAGCAGCCATGACAGGGGCCAGCAGTACTTC.

This clone was picked up one time. One end of the junction is discordant with germline, which a read error may explain. The chain recombines TRBV7-7 with TRBJ2-1; D call uncertain. Germline V gene data show CDR1 as SSHAT and CDR2 as FNYEAQ (reference sequence). This CDR3 comprises 13 residues. CDR3 DNA sequence: TGTGCTAGCAGCTTCAGTCACTACAATGAGCAGTTCTTC. Its protein is CASSFSHYNEQFF.

The chain joins TRBV28 to TRBJ1-1, with D possibly being TRBD1 (5 bases). Germline V lookup: CDR1 MDHEN, CDR2 SYDVKM. The CDR3 is 12 amino acids. The V end was cut by 3 bases, the J end by 7 bases, with 9 bases between. DNA of the CDR3: TGTGCCAGCAGTTTGGGGGACTTTGAAGCTTTCTTT. Translating it yields CASSLGDFEAFF.

In this sample, this clone turned up once. The chain is built from TRBV5-4 and TRBJ2-3; 7 bases fit TRBD2. Germline V gene lookup returns CDR1 SGHNT and CDR2 YYREEE (reference sequence). The CDR3 runs 14 residues. The ends lost 0 bases at V and 7 bases at J; junction bases unmatched: 5. The DNA for the CDR3 is TGTGCCAGCAGCTTGGGGACTAGTATTAATACGCAGTATTTT. As protein: CASSLGTSINTQYF.

The V call is TRBV7-2, the J call TRBJ1-1, with no clear D. V was clipped by 1 base and J by 4 bases, with 4 bases between them. Germline CDR1 SGHTA, CDR2 FQGNSA. The length of the CDR3 is 12 residues. The CDR3 DNA is TGTGCCAGCAGCTTAGACTTCACTGAAGCTTTCTTT. Translation: CASSLDFTEAFF. The full variable domain, with the rest looked up from reference TRBV7-2 and TRBJ1-1, is GAGVSQSPSNKVTEKGKDVELRCDPISGHTALYWYRQSLGQGLEFLIYFQGNSAPDKSGLPSDRFSAERTGGSVSTLTIQRTQQEDSAVYLCASSLDFTEAFFGQGTRLTVV.

DNA of the CDR3: TGTGCCAGCAGCTTAGACTCCTACTCCTACGAGCAGTACTTC. The encoded protein is CASSLDSYSYEQYF. This rearrangement joins TRBV11-2 to TRBJ2-7; no clear D gene. The CDR3 is made up of 14 amino acids. V shed 0 bases and J shed 0 bases, with 6 bases lying between them. The germline gives CDR1 SGHAT, CDR2 FQNNGV.

This clone was counted a few times. The V gene is TRBV30, the J gene TRBJ1-5; TRBD1 matches 7 bases. In germline, CDR1 is GTSNPN, CDR2 SVGIG (reference sequence). The CDR3 loop spans 12 amino acids. Trimming took 8 bases from V and 7 from J; bases not matched to a gene: 8. The CDR3 sequence is CAGARTGQPQHF. The CDR3 DNA sequence: TGTGCCGGGGCCCGGACAGGCCAGCCCCAGCATTTT.

V gene TRBV2 combines with J gene TRBJ2-1, with 10 bases lining up with TRBD1. This CDR3 contains 16 residues. CDR1 is SNHLY, CDR2 FYNNEI, per germline. Germline trimming cut 6 bases from V and 8 bases from J; bases unmatched to any gene: 13. The CDR3 loop reads CASRDTRTGGIDEQFF. The CDR3, as DNA: TGTGCCAGCAGGGATACCCGGACAGGGGGAATTGATGAGCAGTTCTTC. Complete variable domain (other parts from reference TRBV2 and TRBJ2-1): EPEVTQTPSHQVTQMGQEVILRCVPISNHLYFYWYRQILGQKVEFLVSFYNNEISEKSEIFDDQFSVERPDGSNFTLKIRSTKLEDSAMYFCASRDTRTGGIDEQFFGPGTRLTVL.